The source of this TCR beta chain is a study of tumour-infiltrating T cells in Burkitt lymphoma. The overall study: Repertoire clonality predicted overall and progression-free survival.

CDR3 length: 13 residues. V lost 7 bases and J 12 bases, leaving 22 bases between the germline ends. CDR1 and CDR2 (germline): GTSNPN, SVGIG (reference sequence). The table came from immunoSEQ multiplex PCR; TCRdb's copy has only in-frame clones and leaves some out. Of about 4,000 clones in the sample, about 88% are singletons; the top ten hold 10% to 15%. V is TRBV30 and J is TRBJ2-1; D might be TRBD2 (5 bases). The sequenced material came from tumor tissue. The clonotype was recovered from a human donor with diffuse large B-cell lymphoma. Some clones in this sample may be carry-over from other donors' samples. The CDR3, as DNA: TGTGCCTCCCTAGAGAGGAGGAGTTGGGTGCAGTTCTTC. This sequence encodes CASLERRSWVQFF. Complete variable domain (other parts from reference TRBV30 and TRBJ2-1): SQTIHQWPATLVQPVGSPLSLECTVEGTSNPNLYWYRQAAGRGLQLLFYSVGIGQISSEVPQNLSASRPQDRQFILSSKKLLLSDSGFYLCASLERRSWVQFFGPGTRLTVL.